The clone carrying this T cell receptor beta chain was counted a few times. The antigen remains undetermined. Viral peptide pool expansion of antigen-specific CD4+ T cells preceded sequencing in the ViraFEST assay. Scientists isolated CD4+ T cells after an approximately 10-day culture period ended. This individual tested PCR-positive for SARS-CoV-2 infection between March and December 2020. An HIV-1 Nef peptide pool served as the negative control culture. The data derive from a study of vaccination effects on CD4 cells after COVID-19. Study at large: From two convalescent patients, samples were taken 16 days and one week before vaccination.

Study results and limitations: Vaccine- and infection-induced clones showed marked clonal contraction late following vaccination.

Generated by immunoSEQ multiplex PCR, the TCRdb table keeps only in-frame clones and is missing some. This sample has roughly 57,000 clones, with around 80% found just once. The CDR3 is 14 amino acids. CDR1 and CDR2 from the germline V gene are SGHRS and YFSETQ. V dropped 4 bases and J dropped 3; count of bases not matched to a gene: 4. This chain links TRBV5-1 with TRBJ1-1; 9 nucleotides match TRBD1. The origin of this receptor is a human donor who had a prior SARS-CoV-2 infection. This material consisted of CD4+ T cells from PBMCs cultured with HIV peptides, taken before COVID-19 vaccination. Subset described: HIV-1 Nef peptide pool negative control/reference culture. CDR3 residues: CASSGQGWHTEAFF. In DNA form, the CDR3 reads TGCGCCAGCAGCGGACAGGGGTGGCACACTGAAGCTTTCTTT.